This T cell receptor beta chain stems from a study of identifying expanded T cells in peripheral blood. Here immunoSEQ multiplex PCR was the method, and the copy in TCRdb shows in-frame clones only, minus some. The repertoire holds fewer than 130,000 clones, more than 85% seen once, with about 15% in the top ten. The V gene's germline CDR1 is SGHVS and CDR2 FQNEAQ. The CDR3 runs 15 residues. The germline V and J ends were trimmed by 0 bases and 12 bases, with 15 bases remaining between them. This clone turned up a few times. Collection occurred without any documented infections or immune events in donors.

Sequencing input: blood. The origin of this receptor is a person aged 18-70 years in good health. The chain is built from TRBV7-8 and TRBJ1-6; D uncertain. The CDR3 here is CASSLALTLTEPLHF. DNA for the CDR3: TGTGCCAGCAGCTTAGCGCTCACCCTCACAGAACCCCTCCACTTT.